In its sample, the clone carrying this T cell receptor beta chain was seen a few times. Its antigen is unknown. Germline loops: CDR1 SGHRS, CDR2 YFSETQ. Trimming removed 3 bases from V and 7 bases from J, with 11 bases in between. The CDR3 sequence is 12 residues long. The data are from a study of T cell responses to AZD1222 COVID-19 vaccine. Only in-frame clones appear in the TCRdb table, and some are missing; sequencing was by immunoSEQ multiplex PCR. The sample includes roughly 80,000 clones, over 80% of them seen just once. Broader study findings: Only after the peak T cell response were repertoires sampled. Donors were mostly white British, more females; clonal diversity possibly underestimated. Rises in breadth and depth of Spike-specific TCRs came after two AZD1222 doses.

The specimen comprised peripheral blood, sampled on day 0 of AZD1222 vaccination. This receptor was taken from an adult in good health. The gene calls are TRBV5-1 and TRBJ2-7; TRBD2 is a possible D gene (7 bases). The chain's CDR3 is CASSWGGREQYF. CDR3 in DNA: TGCGCCAGCAGCTGGGGGGGCCGGGAGCAGTACTTC.